This T cell receptor beta chain was sequenced for a study of tumor-infiltrating lymphocytes in primary liver carcinoma. Study information: Enrolled patients were male and female, aged 30 to 69 years. Sample yields of productive TCRbeta reads, ranging from roughly 3.5 to 7.13 million, were similar across tissue types.

Production of TCR beta cDNA used around 0.45 ug total RNA together with a constant-region primer. Three rounds of nested multiplex PCR with slightly modified ARM-PCR produced TCR beta libraries. PCR rounds one and two used TRBV1-TRBV30 forward primers with a C-beta reverse primer for approximately 11 cycles each. TCRdb called the multiplex PCR reads again in MiXCR, with one record for every CDR3 protein. The sample carries more than 45,000 distinct CDR3 sequences, 70% to 80% recorded once. DNA and RNA were both co-extracted from approximately 22-30 mg of bulk tissue that had not been sorted. Five separate regions per tumor were sampled. Germline CDR1 and CDR2: SGHAT and FQNNGV. The CDR3 loop spans 12 amino acids. For this clonotype: One junction end disagrees with the germline gene, perhaps due to a read error.

Sequenced sample: liver tumor tissue from sampling region 3. The sample's subset: tumor region T3, left-lateral pole. The clonotype comes from a man in his forties with primary liver carcinoma and hepatitis B virus infection. V is TRBV11-2 and J is TRBJ2-1; perhaps TRBD2 as D (5 bases). The CDR3 here is CDSSLDRTSGLF. CDR3 DNA sequence: TGTGACAGCAGTTTAGATCGCACTAGTGGGCTCTTC.